This is a list of T cell receptor beta chains from one sample in a study of blood T cell repertoires in COVID-19. Some clones are missing from TCRdb's copy, which holds only in-frame ones; the method was immunoSEQ multiplex PCR. Found here are 25,000 to 35,000 clones, roughly 90% of them singletons; the top ten hold 16%. Sequencing was done on a sample of peripheral blood. These receptors came from a human donor with active COVID-19. The donor label of this sample is uncertain. The CDR3 runs from the conserved cysteine through the conserved F or W. The D gene is left open where the match is weak. Size is stated for part of the rows, as once, few or many counts, or as a class when the clone is expanded.

NA	TRBJ1-5	TRBV6-2/TRBV6-3	NA	CASSYVGSEEPQHF	TGTGCCAGCAGTTACGTAGGAAGTGAGGAGCCCCAGCATTTT
few	TRBJ1-6	TRBV5-6	NA	CASSLASNSPLHF	TGTGCCAGCAGCTTGGCTTCCAATTCACCCCTCCACTTT
once	TRBJ2-1	TRBV5-6	TRBD1	CASSFGQVNNEQFF	TGTGCCAGCAGCTTCGGACAGGTCAACAATGAGCAGTTCTTC
NA	TRBJ1-1	TRBV9	TRBD1	CASSARGATEAFF	TGTGCCAGCAGCGCCAGGGGGGCCACTGAAGCTTTCTTT
NA	TRBJ1-6	TRBV6-6	NA	CASSRSFNPIQGSGSPLHF	TGTGCCAGCAGTCGCTCTTTTAACCCAATACAGGGTTCAGGTTCACCCCTCCACTTT
NA	TRBJ2-2	TRBV19	TRBD2	CASSIALAGGGTGELFF	TGTGCCAGTAGTATAGCACTAGCGGGAGGGGGCACCGGGGAGCTGTTTTTT
NA	TRBJ2-7	TRBV6-2/TRBV6-3	TRBD2	CASSRGGISYEQYF	TGTGCCAGCAGTCGGGGGGGGATCTCCTACGAGCAGTACTTC
NA	TRBJ2-5	TRBV15	NA	CATSLRRGIQETQYF	TGTGCCACCAGCCTAAGGCGAGGAATCCAAGAGACCCAGTACTTC
NA	TRBJ2-5	TRBV21-1	NA	CASSTGRDRNQETQYF	TGTGCCAGCAGCACGGGCCGGGACAGGAACCAAGAGACCCAGTACTTC
NA	TRBJ2-7	TRBV10-3	NA	CAISEERAEQYF	TGTGCCATCAGTGAAGAGAGGGCCGAGCAGTACTTC
once	TRBJ2-7	TRBV9	TRBD2	CASSVGLPLSGGGAYEQYF	TGTGCCAGCAGCGTAGGACTACCCCTTAGCGGGGGAGGGGCCTACGAGCAGTACTTC
NA	TRBJ1-3	TRBV5-6	NA	CASSLDSGNTIYF	TGTGCCAGCAGCTTGGACAGCGGAAACACCATATATTTT
once	TRBJ1-1	TRBV18	NA	CASSAATAGTEAFF	TGTGCCAGCTCGGCTGCAACGGCGGGCACTGAAGCTTTCTTT
once	TRBJ1-1	TRBV9	NA	CASSATGLSLGAEAFF	TGTGCCAGCAGCGCCACAGGACTATCCCTGGGCGCTGAAGCTTTCTTT
NA	TRBJ1-2	TRBV28	TRBD1	CASSGYRGLFYGYTF	TGTGCCAGCAGTGGTTACAGGGGGCTTTTCTATGGCTACACCTTC
NA	TRBJ2-2	TRBV7-2	NA	CASSLIQAVTGELFF	TGTGCCAGCAGCTTAATTCAGGCCGTTACCGGGGAGCTGTTTTTT
NA	TRBJ1-1	TRBV21-1	NA	CASSGRVRMNTEAFF	TGTGCCAGCAGCGGGAGGGTACGGATGAACACTGAAGCTTTCTTT
NA	TRBJ1-6	TRBV19	TRBD1	CASSTSGTGYSPLHF	TGTGCCAGTAGTACCTCCGGGACAGGATATTCACCCCTCCACTTT
NA	TRBJ2-1	TRBV9	TRBD2	CASSVAWASGNNEQFF	TGTGCCAGCAGCGTAGCCTGGGCTAGCGGTAACAATGAGCAGTTCTTC
once	TRBJ2-3	TRBV2	TRBD2	CASRPPDAAGAYTDTQYF	TGTGCCAGCAGGCCCCCTGATGCAGCGGGGGCCTACACAGATACGCAGTATTTT
NA	TRBJ1-1	TRBV11-3	TRBD1	CASSPGGTEAFF	TGTGCCAGCAGCCCAGGGGGTACTGAAGCTTTCTTT
NA	TRBJ2-7	TRBV5-6	TRBD2	CASSLGLSGRFDEQYF	TGTGCCAGCAGCTTGGGGCTTAGCGGGAGGTTCGACGAGCAGTACTTC
NA	TRBJ2-3	TRBV15	TRBD1	CATSRGGGQGLDTQYF	TGTGCCACCAGTAGAGGTGGGGGACAGGGTTTAGATACGCAGTATTTT
once	TRBJ2-5	TRBV7-2	NA	CASTPGSGKTQYF	TGTGCCAGCACCCCGGGTAGCGGTAAGACCCAGTACTTC